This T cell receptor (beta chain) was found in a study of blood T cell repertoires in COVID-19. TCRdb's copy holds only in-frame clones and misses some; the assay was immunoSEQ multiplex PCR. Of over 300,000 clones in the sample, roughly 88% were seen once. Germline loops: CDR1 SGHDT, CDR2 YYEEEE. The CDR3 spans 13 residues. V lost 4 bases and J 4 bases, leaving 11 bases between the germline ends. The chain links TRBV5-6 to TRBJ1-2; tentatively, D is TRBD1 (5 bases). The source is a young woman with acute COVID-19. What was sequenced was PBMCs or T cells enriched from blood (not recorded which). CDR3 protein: CASSPGLSYGYTF. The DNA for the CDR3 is TGTGCCAGCAGCCCGGGACTGTCCTATGGCTACACCTTC.